These T cell receptor beta chains were read from a single sample in a study of T cell therapy after organ transplantation. These TCRs are of unknown antigen specificity. The method was immunoSEQ multiplex PCR; TCRdb's version includes in-frame clones alone and lacks a portion of them. The sample has 40,000 to 60,000 clones, about 95% seen once. Source: CD8+ T cells from blood, taken before autologous CMV-specific T cell therapy. All receptors derive from a human patient who had received a solid organ transplant and had CMV disease. The CDR3 runs from the conserved cysteine through the conserved F or W. D genes are given only for firm matches. Only some rows state a clone size, as once, few, many or a class for expanded clones.

cdr3_length	v_call	j_call	clone_size	d_call	cdr3_aa	cdr3_nt
15	TRBV19	TRBJ1-2	-	-	CASSIGISINYGYTF	TGTGCCAGTAGTATCGGTATCTCTATTAACTATGGCTACACCTTC
13	TRBV10-2	TRBJ1-1	-	-	CASTDGLNTEAFF	TGCGCCAGCACGGACGGATTGAACACTGAAGCTTTCTTT
16	TRBV4-1	TRBJ2-2	-	-	CASSQPRTGDTGELFF	TGCGCCAGCAGCCAACCCCGGACGGGAGACACCGGGGAGCTGTTTTTT
14	TRBV9	TRBJ1-2	-	TRBD1	CASSSGQYAYGYTF	TGTGCCAGCAGCTCGGGACAGTATGCCTATGGCTACACCTTC
13	TRBV7-9	TRBJ2-1	-	-	CASGRASYNEQFF	TGTGCCAGCGGGCGGGCCTCCTACAATGAGCAGTTCTTC
15	TRBV15	TRBJ2-7	-	TRBD2	CATSRGTSGTYEQYF	TGTGCCACCAGCAGGGGGACTAGCGGAACCTACGAGCAGTACTTC
16	TRBV9	TRBJ1-2	-	-	CASSTSPTGDNYGYTF	TGTGCCAGCAGCACATCCCCGACAGGCGATAACTATGGCTACACCTTC
16	TRBV7-2	TRBJ2-1	-	-	CASSLEGRVLFDEQFF	TGTGCCAGCAGCTTAGAGGGCAGGGTCCTCTTCGATGAGCAGTTCTTC
14	TRBV7-6	TRBJ2-7	-	-	CASSLATNLYEQYF	TGTGCCAGCAGCTTAGCGACTAACCTCTACGAGCAGTACTTC
15	TRBV5-5	TRBJ1-2	-	TRBD1	CASSLSPGQIYGYTF	TGTGCCAGCAGCTTGAGTCCGGGACAGATCTATGGCTACACCTTC
16	TRBV27	TRBJ1-2	few	-	CASSLSFGVRDYGYTF	TGTGCCAGCAGTCTATCCTTTGGGGTAAGGGACTATGGCTACACCTTC
14	TRBV28	TRBJ2-3	-	TRBD2	CASSVAGEADTQYF	TGTGCCAGCAGCGTAGCGGGAGAGGCAGATACGCAGTATTTT
16	TRBV13	TRBJ2-1	-	TRBD2	CASSPGGYSSYNEQFF	TGTGCCAGCAGCCCCGGGGGGTATAGCTCCTACAATGAGCAGTTCTTC
14	TRBV5-6	TRBJ2-7	once	-	CASSLIGAPYEQYF	TGTGCCAGCAGCTTGATCGGGGCCCCCTACGAGCAGTACTTC
15	TRBV19	TRBJ2-2	-	TRBD1	CATQRYRGRTGELFF	TGTGCCACCCAACGTTACAGGGGGCGTACCGGGGAGCTGTTTTTT
11	TRBV18	TRBJ2-7	-	-	CASAESYEQYF	TGTGCCAGTGCAGAGTCCTACGAGCAGTACTTC
16	TRBV4-1	TRBJ2-5	-	-	CASSQASTGTGETQYF	TGCGCCAGCAGCCAAGCCTCTACGGGGACCGGGGAGACCCAGTACTTC
13	TRBV4-2	TRBJ2-3	-	-	CASSQGITDTQYF	TGTGCCAGCAGCCAAGGGATCACAGATACGCAGTATTTT
14	TRBV19	TRBJ1-1	-	-	CASSLDLEGTEAFF	TGTGCCAGTAGTTTGGACCTCGAGGGGACTGAAGCTTTCTTT
15	TRBV11-2	TRBJ1-3	-	-	CASSPIQGSGNTIYF	TGTGCCAGCAGCCCCATTCAGGGCTCTGGAAACACCATATATTTT
12	TRBV27	TRBJ2-7	-	-	CASGWRGYEQYF	TGTGCCAGCGGGTGGCGTGGCTACGAGCAGTACTTC
14	TRBV15	TRBJ1-2	-	-	CATTLGGEDYGYTF	TGTGCCACCACCCTGGGGGGTGAGGACTATGGCTACACCTTC
13	TRBV11-3	TRBJ1-1	-	-	CASSLKPGTEAFF	TGTGCCAGCAGCTTAAAGCCGGGAACTGAAGCTTTCTTT
16	TRBV7-6	TRBJ1-1	-	-	CASSLVGGRAGTEAFF	TGTGCCAGCAGCTTAGTTGGAGGCCGGGCGGGGACTGAAGCTTTCTTT
18	TRBV5-4	TRBJ2-2	-	TRBD2	CASSLTSGRANFAGELFF	TGTGCCAGCAGCCTGACTAGCGGGAGGGCCAATTTCGCCGGGGAGCTGTTTTTT
14	TRBV19	TRBJ2-5	-	-	CASSVLGDSETQYF	TGTGCCAGTAGTGTCTTAGGGGATTCGGAGACCCAGTACTTC
15	TRBV5-4	TRBJ2-7	-	-	CASSRPSTGSYEQYF	TGTGCCAGCAGCCGACCCTCGACAGGCTCCTACGAGCAGTACTTC
14	TRBV7-8	TRBJ1-2	-	-	CASSLALDNYGYTF	TGTGCCAGCAGCCTAGCCCTTGATAACTATGGCTACACCTTC
14	TRBV6-5	TRBJ2-1	once	TRBD1	CASSSGQGYNEQFF	TGTGCCAGCAGTTCAGGACAGGGCTACAATGAGCAGTTCTTC
12	TRBV29-1	TRBJ2-2	-	TRBD1	CSVQGAGGELFF	TGCAGCGTTCAGGGGGCGGGCGGGGAGCTGTTTTTT
14	TRBV27	TRBJ1-2	-	-	CASSFVGSWYGYTF	TGTGCCAGCAGTTTTGTAGGTTCCTGGTATGGCTACACCTTC
13	TRBV13	TRBJ2-5	-	-	CASSLGGEETQYF	TGTGCCAGCAGCTTAGGGGGAGAGGAGACCCAGTACTTC
13	TRBV2	TRBJ1-2	-	-	CASSDQVNYGYTF	TGTGCCAGCAGTGATCAGGTTAACTATGGCTACACCTTC
17	TRBV13	TRBJ2-7	-	TRBD1	CASSLGPGTGAFGEQYF	TGTGCCAGCAGCTTAGGCCCAGGGACAGGGGCTTTTGGAGAGCAGTACTTC
15	TRBV14	TRBJ2-7	-	-	CASSQDLGPNYEQYF	TGTGCCAGCAGCCAAGATCTCGGCCCAAACTACGAGCAGTACTTC
16	TRBV4-3	TRBJ1-2	-	-	CASSQDLAGAPNGYTF	TGCGCCAGCAGCCAAGATTTGGCGGGGGCCCCTAATGGCTACACCTTC
14	TRBV6-5	TRBJ1-2	once	-	CASSYSGPEYGYTF	TGTGCCAGCAGTTACTCGGGGCCGGAATATGGCTACACCTTC
14	TRBV2	TRBJ1-3	-	TRBD1	CASRVRGRGNTIYF	TGTGCCAGCAGAGTCAGGGGGCGAGGAAACACCATATATTTT
14	TRBV2	TRBJ1-1	-	TRBD1	CASSGDRLNTEAFF	TGTGCCAGCAGTGGGGACAGATTGAACACTGAAGCTTTCTTT
12	TRBV10-3	TRBJ2-7	-	-	CAISESRGGQYF	TGTGCCATCAGTGAGTCCAGGGGTGGGCAGTACTTC
13	TRBV15	TRBJ2-3	-	-	CATSRDLTDTQYF	TGTGCCACCAGCAGAGATCTAACAGATACGCAGTATTTT